The source of this T cell receptor (beta chain) is a study of persistence of HIV-infected CD4 T cells. The immunoSEQ assay was version 4, run in survey mode. Genomic DNA was diluted to roughly 10 ng/uL, up to roughly 1 ug per sample. Clones were sequenced by immunoSEQ multiplex PCR, and TCRdb holds only the in-frame ones, with some missing. Counted here are around 9,900 clones, 82% occurring once; the ten biggest clones make up 2% to 2.5%. Trimming stripped 5 bases from V and 4 bases from J, with 17 bases between. The CDR3 has 15 residues. Germline V gives CDR1 PRHDT, CDR2 FYEKMQ (reference sequence). This clone was detected only once. What it binds is unknown. The stimulus was an HIV-1 Gag 15-mer peptide pool, 1 ug/peptide/mL. Responding CD4+ T cells were sorted by upregulation of both CD40 ligand and CD69. Stimulated PBMCs had first been depleted of CD8+ T cells.

This receptor was obtained from an adult woman with HIV who was CMV-seropositive. The sequencing here drew on CD4+ T cells sorted from PBMCs after approximately 19-hour stimulation, taken from a patient who received antiretroviral therapy. The rearrangement uses TRBV13 and TRBJ1-2; D may be TRBD1 (5 bases). For the CDR3, the DNA is TGTGCCAGCAGCATAAGGGACCGAACCTCCTATGGCTACACCTTC. It translates to CASSIRDRTSYGYTF.